This TCR beta chain comes out of a study of T cell repertoires in cytomegalovirus infection. Turning to the study itself: In public TCR beta signatures, there were indications of both CMV infection and matching HLA type.

One entry per CDR3 protein results from TCRdb running MiXCR on the reads. The table has some 77,000 distinct CDR3 sequences, roughly 3.5% seen once. This clonotype was seen many times. The CDR3 extends over 14 amino acids. V lost 6 bases to trimming and J lost 2 bases; unmatched junction nucleotides: 2. Germline CDR1 and CDR2: MNHNS and SASEGT. The sample consisted of PBMCs. This rearrangement joins TRBV6-1 to TRBJ1-2, with 11 positions matching TRBD1. This TCR was recovered from a human donor in good health (CMV status not recorded). Some clones in this sample may be carry-over from other donors' samples. CDR3 region: CASRGQGGNYGYTF. CDR3 nucleotide sequence: TGTGCCAGCAGGGGACAGGGGGGGAACTATGGCTACACCTTC.